One sample yielded the 23 T cell receptor beta chains listed below, sequenced in a study of PD-1 blockade in classical Hodgkin lymphoma. All the patients suffered relapse after autologous stem cell transplantation, and brentuximab vedotin exposure differed. Method: immunoSEQ multiplex PCR; TCRdb's copy keeps in-frame clones and lacks some. This table has roughly 14,000 clones, 55% to 80% appearing once. The material was peripheral blood mononuclear cells (PBMCs), obtained at baseline. The receptor source for this set is a human donor with classical Hodgkin lymphoma.

This sequence joins TRBV11-2 and TRBJ2-1; D is unresolved. CDR1 is SGHAT and CDR2 is FQNNGV in the germline V gene. Deletions cut 6 bases from V and 6 bases from J, with 9 bases between. The CDR3 spans 12 residues. The CDR3 is CASSFNGNEQFF. Here the CDR3 DNA reads TGTGCCAGCAGTTTTAACGGCAATGAGCAGTTCTTC.

The chain carries TRBV2 and TRBJ2-7; 7 positions match TRBD1. CDR3 length equals 13 residues. V shed 5 bases and J 3 bases; nucleotides not matched to a gene: 4. In germline, CDR1 is SNHLY, CDR2 FYNNEI. The CDR3 nucleotides are TGTGCCAGCAGTCCGGGACAGTTCTACGAGCAGTACTTC. Residues: CASSPGQFYEQYF.

The J gene is TRBJ1-1, the V gene TRBV6-5; the D is unclear. Trimming shortened V by 5 bases and J by 3 bases, and 16 bases separated the two germline ends. Germline CDR1 is MNHEY and CDR2 is SVGAGI. This CDR3 has 15 amino acids. CDR3 sequence: CASSKRAPRDTEAFF. DNA for the CDR3: TGTGCCAGCAGTAAACGGGCCCCCCGGGACACTGAAGCTTTCTTT.

V is TRBV10-3 and J is TRBJ2-1; 7 bases are shared with TRBD2. CDR1 ENHRY and CDR2 SYGVKD come from the germline V gene. The length of the CDR3 is 15 residues. J lost 8 bases, V lost 3 bases, and 10 bases had no gene match. The CDR3 nucleotides read TGTGCCATCAGTGACGCGGGAGAGGTATGGGATGAGCAGTTCTTC. Protein: CAISDAGEVWDEQFF.

The chain joins TRBV28 to TRBJ1-2, with unresolved D. V was pared by 8 bases and J by 2 bases, with 6 bases between. The CDR3 has 11 amino acids. CDR1 is MDHEN, CDR2 SYDVKM, per germline. CDR3 sequence: CASWRNYGYTF. In DNA form, the CDR3 reads TGTGCCAGCTGGAGAAACTATGGCTACACCTTC.

CDR3 sequence: CASMRQGLNEQFF. The CDR3 DNA reads TGTGCCAGCATGCGACAGGGGTTGAATGAGCAGTTCTTC. This rearrangement joins TRBV7-9 to TRBJ2-1; TRBD1 aligns across 8 bases. CDR1 and CDR2 from the germline V gene are SEHNR and FQNEAQ (reference sequence). V gave up 7 bases and J gave up 7 bases; unmatched junction bases: 6. The CDR3 runs 13 residues.

This clone showed up just a few times. The genes are TRBV28 and TRBJ1-2; D gene uncertain. The CDR3 totals 13 residues. Germline V gene data show CDR1 as MDHEN and CDR2 as SYDVKM. The V end was cut by 10 bases, the J end by 5 bases, with 17 bases between. The CDR3 bases are TGTGCCACCCATCGAGGACCAAGTTATGGCTACACCTTC. The encoded protein is CATHRGPSYGYTF.

The rearrangement links TRBV6-1 to TRBJ1-1, with a weak D call TRBD1 (6 bases). The CDR3 runs to 14 residues. Germline loops: CDR1 MNHNS, CDR2 SASEGT. The ends were cut back, 2 bases at V and 5 bases at J, with 12 bases in the middle. The CDR3 here is CASSEWDIRTEAFF. The CDR3 DNA is TGTGCCAGCAGTGAATGGGACATACGGACTGAAGCTTTCTTT.

The chain joins TRBV6-1 to TRBJ2-3, with 7 positions matching TRBD2. V lost 2 bases to trimming and J lost 3 bases; unmatched junction nucleotides: 8. Germline assignment: CDR1 MNHNS and CDR2 SASEGT. The CDR3 extends over 16 amino acids. Written as DNA, the CDR3 is TGTGCCAGCAGTGAACCCGCCGGGACTACAACAGATACGCAGTATTTT. This encodes CASSEPAGTTTDTQYF.

V gene TRBV6-1 combines with J gene TRBJ1-6; perhaps TRBD1 as D (6 bases). Germline V gene sequence: CDR1 MNHNS, CDR2 SASEGT. V was clipped by 2 bases and J by 14 bases, with 10 bases between them. The CDR3 runs 12 residues. The DNA of the CDR3 is TGTGCCAGCAGTGAACTACAGGGCTCCCTCCACTTT. Protein product: CASSELQGSLHF.

The gene calls are TRBV28 and TRBJ2-6; TRBD1 is a possible D gene (5 bases). The CDR3 is made up of 15 amino acids. V shed 6 bases and J shed 0 bases, with 9 bases lying between them. Germline loops: CDR1 MDHEN, CDR2 SYDVKM. The CDR3 here is CASRGRNSGANVLTF. Written as DNA, the CDR3 is TGTGCCAGCAGGGGGCGGAACTCTGGGGCCAACGTCCTGACTTTC.

The chain carries TRBV5-6 and TRBJ2-5; either TRBD1 or TRBD2 may supply D (5 bases each). The germline CDR1 and CDR2 sequences are SGHDT and YYEEEE. CDR3 length: 14 amino acids. The germline V and J ends were trimmed by 2 bases and 1 base, with 9 bases remaining between them. The CDR3 sequence is CASSFRGTQETQYF. As DNA, the CDR3 is TGTGCCAGCAGCTTCCGGGGCACCCAAGAGACCCAGTACTTC.

The V and J genes are TRBV19 and TRBJ2-7; the match to TRBD1 covers 9 bases. This CDR3 has 15 amino acids. J gave up 0 bases and V 3 bases, and 3 bases lay outside the gene matches. Germline loops: CDR1 LNHDA, CDR2 SQIVND (reference sequence). CDR3 nucleotides: TGTGCCAGTAGTATTTGGACAGGGGACTCCTACGAGCAGTACTTC. Protein: CASSIWTGDSYEQYF.

Notes on this clone: At one end, the junction sequence differs from germline, possibly due to a read error. The J gene is TRBJ1-2, the V gene TRBV13; D is undetermined. CDR3 length: 14 amino acids. Looked up from germline, CDR1 is PRHDT and CDR2 is FYEKMQ (reference sequence). Here the CDR3 DNA reads TGTGCCAGCAGCCTAGGTCCGGATAACTATGGCTACACCTTC. This sequence encodes CASSLGPDNYGYTF.

This rearrangement joins TRBV2 to TRBJ1-3; 7 bases fit TRBD1. V was clipped by 8 bases and J by 4 bases; unmatched bases: 11. CDR1 is SNHLY, CDR2 FYNNEI, per germline. The CDR3 loop spans 15 amino acids. The CDR3 loop is CASGTDRDLGNTIYF. The DNA for the CDR3 is TGTGCCAGCGGAACAGACAGGGACCTCGGAAACACCATATATTTT. Looking up the rest from reference TRBV2 and TRBJ1-3 gives the full variable domain: EPEVTQTPSHQVTQMGQEVILRCVPISNHLYFYWYRQILGQKVEFLVSFYNNEISEKSEIFDDQFSVERPDGSNFTLKIRSTKLEDSAMYFCASGTDRDLGNTIYFGEGSWLTVV.

This clone was detected only once. The chain is built from TRBV5-1 and TRBJ2-1; TRBD2 aligns across 7 bases. Per germline, CDR1 SGHRS and CDR2 YFSETQ. This CDR3 spans 16 amino acids. Trimming cost V 4 bases and J 0 bases; bases outside gene matches: 7. In nucleotides, the CDR3 is TGCGCCAGCAGCGGGGGGGTCCCCTCCTCCTACAATGAGCAGTTCTTC. It specifies CASSGGVPSSYNEQFF.

The chain has TRBV4-1 and TRBJ2-2; no clear D gene. Deletions cut 0 bases from V and 4 bases from J, with 9 bases between. Germline V CDR1 and CDR2: MGHRA, YSYEKL. The CDR3 has 15 residues. CDR3: CASSQDAGVTGELFF. For the CDR3, the DNA is TGCGCCAGCAGCCAAGATGCTGGAGTCACCGGGGAGCTGTTTTTT.

This chain links TRBV7-2 with TRBJ2-2; TRBD1 matches 8 bases. The CDR3 runs 16 residues. In germline, CDR1 is SGHTA, CDR2 FQGNSA. V trimming: 5 bases; J trimming: 1 base; junction bases outside the gene matches: 6. The CDR3 bases are TGTGCCAGCAGCCACACAGGACAGGGGAACACCGGGGAGCTGTTTTTT. Translated, it gives CASSHTGQGNTGELFF. Combining the CDR3 with reference TRBV7-2 and TRBJ2-2 gives the whole variable domain GAGVSQSPSNKVTEKGKDVELRCDPISGHTALYWYRQSLGQGLEFLIYFQGNSAPDKSGLPSDRFSAERTGGSVSTLTIQRTQQEDSAVYLCASSHTGQGNTGELFFGEGSRLTVL.

V is TRBV4-2 and J is TRBJ2-1, with D unresolved. Trimming took off 3 bases at V and 9 bases at J, with 18 bases between the two ends. CDR3 size: 15 residues. CDR1 and CDR2 (germline): LGHNA, YNFKEQ. For the CDR3, the DNA is TGTGCCAGCAGCCATCTCGTCGGCCAGCTTAGTGAGCAGTTCTTC. Its protein product is CASSHLVGQLSEQFF.

This sequence joins TRBV6-1 and TRBJ2-7; D ambiguous. Germline V gene sequence: CDR1 MNHNS, CDR2 SASEGT. The V gene lost 2 bases and the J gene lost 6 bases, with 5 bases spanning the gap. This CDR3 spans 11 amino acids. This CDR3 is CASSEYSEQYF. The CDR3 nucleotides read TGTGCCAGCAGTGAATACAGCGAGCAGTACTTC.

The V and J genes are TRBV6-1 and TRBJ1-1, with 7 bases that match TRBD1. CDR1 MNHNS and CDR2 SASEGT come from the germline V gene. V was clipped by 4 bases and J by 6 bases; unmatched bases: 8. This CDR3 has 14 residues. The CDR3 DNA reads TGTGCCAGCAGTGGCGTCAGGGGGGGACCTGAAGCTTTCTTT. Translated: CASSGVRGGPEAFF.

The genes are TRBV4-2 and TRBJ2-1; no reliable D call. Germline CDR1 reads LGHNA; CDR2 reads YNFKEQ. The CDR3 sequence is 15 residues long. Trimming stripped 1 base from V and 0 bases from J, with 7 bases between. The CDR3 DNA is TGTGCCAGCAGCCAAGGGACGAGCTCCTACAATGAGCAGTTCTTC. Translating gives CASSQGTSSYNEQFF.

J is TRBJ2-7 and V is TRBV18; no reliable D call. Germline loops: CDR1 KGHSH, CDR2 LQKENI. The length of the CDR3 is 14 residues. Trimming took off 3 bases at V and 0 bases at J, with 9 bases between the two ends. The CDR3 loop is CASSPTSSSYEQYF. The DNA of the CDR3 is TGTGCCAGCTCACCCACGTCTAGCTCCTACGAGCAGTACTTC.